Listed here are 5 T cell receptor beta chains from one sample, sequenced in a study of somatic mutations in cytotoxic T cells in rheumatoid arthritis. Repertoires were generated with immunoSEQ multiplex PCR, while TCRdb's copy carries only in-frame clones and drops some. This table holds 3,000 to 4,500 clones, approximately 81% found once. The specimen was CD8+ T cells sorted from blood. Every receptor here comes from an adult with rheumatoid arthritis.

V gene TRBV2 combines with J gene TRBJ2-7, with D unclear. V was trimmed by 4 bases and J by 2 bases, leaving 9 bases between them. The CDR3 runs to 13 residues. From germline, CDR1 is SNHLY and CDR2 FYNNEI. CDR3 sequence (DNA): TGTGCCAGCAGTGCTGGTCGTCCCTACGAGCAGTACTTC. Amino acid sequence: CASSAGRPYEQYF.

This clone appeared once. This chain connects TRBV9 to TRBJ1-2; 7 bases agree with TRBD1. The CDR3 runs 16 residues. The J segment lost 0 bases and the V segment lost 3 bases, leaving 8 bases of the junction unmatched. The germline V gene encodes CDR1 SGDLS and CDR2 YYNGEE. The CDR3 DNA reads TGTGCCAGCAGCGCCGACAGGGTGTCCTCTAACTATGGCTACACCTTC. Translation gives CASSADRVSSNYGYTF.

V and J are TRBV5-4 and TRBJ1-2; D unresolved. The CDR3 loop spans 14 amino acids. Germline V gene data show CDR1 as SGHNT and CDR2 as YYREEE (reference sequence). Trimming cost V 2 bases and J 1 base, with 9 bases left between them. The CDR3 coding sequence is TGTGCCAGCAGCTTTAGAGGGATTAACTATGGCTACACCTTC. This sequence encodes CASSFRGINYGYTF.

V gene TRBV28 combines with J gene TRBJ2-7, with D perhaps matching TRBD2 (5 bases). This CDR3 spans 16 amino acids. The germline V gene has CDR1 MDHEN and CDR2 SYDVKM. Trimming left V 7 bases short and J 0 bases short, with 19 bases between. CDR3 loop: CASTPAVSEGSYEQYF. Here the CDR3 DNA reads TGTGCCAGCACCCCTGCCGTATCCGAGGGCTCCTACGAGCAGTACTTC.

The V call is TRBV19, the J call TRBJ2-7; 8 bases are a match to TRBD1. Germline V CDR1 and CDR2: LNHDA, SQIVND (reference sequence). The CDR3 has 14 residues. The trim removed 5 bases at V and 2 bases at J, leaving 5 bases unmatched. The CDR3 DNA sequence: TGTGCCAGTAGTTCGCAGACAGGGGCCTACGAGCAGTACTTC. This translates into CASSSQTGAYEQYF.